This TCR beta chain was retrieved from a study of blood T cell repertoires in COVID-19 (dated by TCRdb to 2018 to 2020). As for the study more broadly: The collaborator samples originated in the United States, Italy and Spain and spanned the acute and convalescent phases of COVID-19. The prospective study material was composed of cDNA or gDNA derived from T cells, B-cell-depleted T cells, or PBMCs. Sample metadata almost always included a de-identified subject ID, COVID-19 status, age in years and sex. A freely available public database, intended as a resource for researchers studying the immune response to SARS-CoV-2, is where the repertoires were released. Deeply sampled blood TCRbeta repertoires from subjects exposed to, actively infected with, or recovered from COVID-19 were included in the dataset. Where available, HLA class I and class II types were obtained from metadata supplied by the sample provider rather than from assay-based typing. The samples were drawn from the first 160 participants of the ongoing ImmuneRACE study and from 950 to 1,500 subjects provided by 6 global collaborators. The investigation overall reported the following: Clinical and demographic metadata were provided uncurated, with the amount varying by source and participant.

Whole blood was collected in K2EDTA tubes by collaborating institutions according to the institutions' own protocols. For TCRbeta analysis, collaborators shipped samples in one of three forms: frozen whole blood, isolated PBMCs, or DNA extracted from either of those sample types. On this clone: Its antigen has not been determined. No much larger clone is present one base from it, and per-base qualities are unavailable.

TCRbeta CDR3 regions were amplified from genomic DNA by means of the immunoSEQ Assay, a bias-controlled multiplex PCR. Under the source paper's analysis protocol: The number of nucleated cells in each sample was estimated from the amplification of reference gene primers within the assay. To quantify the absolute abundance of each unique TCRbeta CDR3 rearrangement, sequence reads were collapsed and filtered. Productive Simpson clonality was computed per sample as the square root of Simpson's diversity index over productive rearrangements. The source is immuneACCESS, and TCRdb retained only in-frame sequences with V and J called. Part of the clones is not carried over; for the studies checked, unresolved V genes explain less than half of this, and the remainder is unexplained. Clone size and the V and J calls come from that table; the DNA yielded D and trimming. The sample table records around 110,000 clones; about three quarters of these occur just once. The top ten constitute 4% to 5.5% of the sample.

Sequenced sample: peripheral blood. This receptor was obtained from a man between 65 and 85 years old with acute or convalescent COVID-19.

The CDR3 protein: CASSPPTGGGSGANVLTF. The nucleotide sequence reads TGTGCCAGCAGTCCCCCGACAGGGGGCGGATCTGGGGCCAACGTCCTGACTTTC. The rearrangement combines TRBV28 with TRBJ2-6; TRBD1 matches 10 bases in the middle. From the cysteine through the phenylalanine, the CDR3 covers 18 amino acids. Solely the CDR3 DNA is kept, with 54 bases framed from the first base. From V the trimming removes 5 bases and from J it removes 1 base, while the gene matches leave 8 bases of the junction unaccounted for. CDR1 is given as MDHEN and CDR2 as SYDVKM, both from the germline V gene.